This TCR beta chain was found in a study of blood T cell repertoires in COVID-19. Background on the study: Sites in the United States, Italy and Spain provided acute and convalescent COVID-19 samples.

Under the authors' procedure: Amplified reference gene primers provided the basis for estimating nucleated cell counts. Libraries were prepared by immunoSEQ multiplex PCR; TCRdb keeps only in-frame clonotypes and omits some of them. V, J and clone size were drawn from that table, and D and trimming were deduced from the DNA. This table holds approximately 210,000 clones, 80% to 90% found once. Participants came from about two dozen US areas, aged roughly 18 to 100 years. The V gene lost 8 bases and the J gene lost 8 bases, with 15 bases spanning the gap. The CDR3 consists of 13 residues. Germline assignment: CDR1 KGHDR and CDR2 SFDVKD.

Sequenced input: PBMCs or T cells enriched from blood (not recorded which). The chain carries TRBV24-1 and TRBJ2-1; D is possibly TRBD2 (5 bases). The source is a woman between 18 and 29 years old who had recovered from COVID-19. CDR3 DNA: TGTGCCACCACGTCGTCGGGGAGCGATGAGCAGTTCTTC. Protein product: CATTSSGSDEQFF.